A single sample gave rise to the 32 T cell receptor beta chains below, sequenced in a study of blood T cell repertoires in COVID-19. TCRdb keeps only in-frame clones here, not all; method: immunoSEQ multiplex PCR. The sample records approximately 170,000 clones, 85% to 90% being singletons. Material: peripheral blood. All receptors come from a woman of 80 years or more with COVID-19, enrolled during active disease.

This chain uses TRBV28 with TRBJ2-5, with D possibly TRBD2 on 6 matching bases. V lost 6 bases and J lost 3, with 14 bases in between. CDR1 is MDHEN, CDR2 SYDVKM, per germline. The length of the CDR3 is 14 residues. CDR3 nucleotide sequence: TGTGCCAGCAGCCCTGCGGGGAAAAAAGAGACCCAGTACTTC. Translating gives CASSPAGKKETQYF. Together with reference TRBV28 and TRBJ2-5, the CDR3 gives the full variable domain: DVKVTQSSRYLVKRTGEKVFLECVQDMDHENMFWYRQDPGLGLRLIYFSYDVKMKEKGDIPEGYSVSREKKERFSLILESASTNQTSMYLCASSPAGKKETQYFGPGTRLLVL.

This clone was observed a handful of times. The CDR3 protein is CSVSSNPGNTIYF. CDR3 nucleotide sequence: TGCAGCGTTTCCAGTAACCCTGGAAACACCATATATTTT. The gene calls are TRBV29-1 and TRBJ1-3; D is uncertain. With 5 bases removed from V and 2 bases from J, the gap between germline ends came to 10 bases. Germline CDR1 and CDR2: SQVTM and ANQGSEA. This CDR3 has 13 residues.

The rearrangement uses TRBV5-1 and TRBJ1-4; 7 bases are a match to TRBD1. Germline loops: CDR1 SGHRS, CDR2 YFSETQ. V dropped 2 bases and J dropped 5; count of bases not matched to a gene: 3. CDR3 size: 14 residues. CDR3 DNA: TGCGCCAGCAGCTTCGGACAGGAAAATGAAAAACTGTTTTTT. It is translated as CASSFGQENEKLFF.

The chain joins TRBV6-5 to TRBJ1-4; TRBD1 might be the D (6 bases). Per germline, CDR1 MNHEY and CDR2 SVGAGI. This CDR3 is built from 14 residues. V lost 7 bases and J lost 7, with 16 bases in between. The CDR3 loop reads CASNPSRGGEKLFF. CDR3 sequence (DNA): TGTGCCAGCAACCCAAGTAGGGGGGGTGAAAAACTGTTTTTT.

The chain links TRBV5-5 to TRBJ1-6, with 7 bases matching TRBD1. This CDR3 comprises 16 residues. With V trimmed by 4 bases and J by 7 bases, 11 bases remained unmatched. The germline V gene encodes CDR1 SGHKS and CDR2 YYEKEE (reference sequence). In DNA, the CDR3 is TGTGCCAGCAGCCCGATCCCCGGGACAGAGAATTCACCCCTCCACTTT. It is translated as CASSPIPGTENSPLHF.

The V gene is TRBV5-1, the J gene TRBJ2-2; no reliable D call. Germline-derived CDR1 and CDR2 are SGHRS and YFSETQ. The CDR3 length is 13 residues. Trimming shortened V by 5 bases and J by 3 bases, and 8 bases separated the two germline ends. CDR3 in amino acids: CASRISDTGELFF. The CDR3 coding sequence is TGCGCCAGCAGGATTTCGGACACCGGGGAGCTGTTTTTT.

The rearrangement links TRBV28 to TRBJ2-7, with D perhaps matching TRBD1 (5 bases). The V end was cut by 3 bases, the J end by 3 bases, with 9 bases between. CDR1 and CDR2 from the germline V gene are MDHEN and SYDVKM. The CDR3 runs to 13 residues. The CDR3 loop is CASSFQGFYEQYF. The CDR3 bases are TGTGCCAGCAGTTTCCAGGGTTTCTACGAGCAGTACTTC.

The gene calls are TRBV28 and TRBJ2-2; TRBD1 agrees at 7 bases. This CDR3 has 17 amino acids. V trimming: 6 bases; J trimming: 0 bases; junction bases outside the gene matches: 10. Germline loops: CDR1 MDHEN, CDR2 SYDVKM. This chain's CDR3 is CASRGGQRKPNTGELFF. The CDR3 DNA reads TGTGCCAGCAGAGGGGGACAGAGAAAGCCGAACACCGGGGAGCTGTTTTTT.

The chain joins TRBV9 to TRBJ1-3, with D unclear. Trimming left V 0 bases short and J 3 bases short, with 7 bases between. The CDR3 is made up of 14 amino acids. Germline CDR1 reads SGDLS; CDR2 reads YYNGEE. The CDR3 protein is CASSVEPDGNTIYF. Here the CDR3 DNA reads TGTGCCAGCAGCGTAGAACCAGATGGAAACACCATATATTTT. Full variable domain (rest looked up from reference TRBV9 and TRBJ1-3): DSGVTQTPKHLITATGQRVTLRCSPRSGDLSVYWYQQSLDQGLQFLIQYYNGEERAKGNILERFSAQQFPDLHSELNLSSLELGDSALYFCASSVEPDGNTIYFGEGSWLTVV.

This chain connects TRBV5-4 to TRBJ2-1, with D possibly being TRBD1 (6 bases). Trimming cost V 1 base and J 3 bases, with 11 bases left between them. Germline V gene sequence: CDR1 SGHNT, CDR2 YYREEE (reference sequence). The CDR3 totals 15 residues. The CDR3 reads CASSLPGANYNEQFF. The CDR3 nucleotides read TGTGCCAGCAGCTTGCCAGGGGCCAACTACAATGAGCAGTTCTTC.

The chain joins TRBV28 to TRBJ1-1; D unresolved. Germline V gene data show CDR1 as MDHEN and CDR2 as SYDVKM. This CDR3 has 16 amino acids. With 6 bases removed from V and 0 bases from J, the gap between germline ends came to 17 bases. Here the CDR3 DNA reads TGTGCCAGCAGCCTGGGTGGAGGCTTGCTGAACACTGAAGCTTTCTTT. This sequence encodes CASSLGGGLLNTEAFF.

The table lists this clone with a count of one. The CDR3 bases are TGTGCCAGCAGCTTGGTCGGGGGGCAGAGCTATGGCTACACCTTC. This gives the protein CASSLVGGQSYGYTF. This chain links TRBV5-4 with TRBJ1-2; weak D call: TRBD1 (6 bases). Trimming took off 0 bases at V and 4 bases at J, with 13 bases between the two ends. Germline lookup yields CDR1 SGHNT and CDR2 YYREEE (reference sequence). The CDR3 spans 15 residues.

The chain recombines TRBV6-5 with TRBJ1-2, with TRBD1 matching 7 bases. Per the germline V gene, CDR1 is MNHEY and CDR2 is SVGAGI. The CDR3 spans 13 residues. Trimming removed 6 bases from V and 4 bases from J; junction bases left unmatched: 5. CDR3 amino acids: CASSLGQVYGYTF. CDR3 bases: TGTGCCAGCAGCCTAGGACAGGTCTATGGCTACACCTTC.

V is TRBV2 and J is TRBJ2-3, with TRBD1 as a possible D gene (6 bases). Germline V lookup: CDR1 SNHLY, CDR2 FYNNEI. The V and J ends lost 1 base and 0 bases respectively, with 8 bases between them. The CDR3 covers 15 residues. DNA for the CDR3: TGTGCCAGCAGTGAAGGGGGACAAAGCACAGATACGCAGTATTTT. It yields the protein CASSEGGQSTDTQYF.

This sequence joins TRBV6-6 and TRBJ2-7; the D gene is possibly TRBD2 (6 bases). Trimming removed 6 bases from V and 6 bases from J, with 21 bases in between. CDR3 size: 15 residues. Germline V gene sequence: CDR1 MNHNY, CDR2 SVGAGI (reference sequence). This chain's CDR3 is CASSNSGVEEGEQYF. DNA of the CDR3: TGTGCCAGCAGCAATTCGGGGGTAGAGGAGGGCGAGCAGTACTTC.

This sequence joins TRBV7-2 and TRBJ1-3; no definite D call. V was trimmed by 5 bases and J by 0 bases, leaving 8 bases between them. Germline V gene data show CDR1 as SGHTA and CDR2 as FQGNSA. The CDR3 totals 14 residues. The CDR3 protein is CASSPGNSGNTIYF. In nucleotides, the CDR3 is TGTGCCAGCAGCCCCGGGAACTCTGGAAACACCATATATTTT. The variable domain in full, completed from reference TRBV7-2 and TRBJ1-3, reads GAGVSQSPSNKVTEKGKDVELRCDPISGHTALYWYRQSLGQGLEFLIYFQGNSAPDKSGLPSDRFSAERTGGSVSTLTIQRTQQEDSAVYLCASSPGNSGNTIYFGEGSWLTVV.

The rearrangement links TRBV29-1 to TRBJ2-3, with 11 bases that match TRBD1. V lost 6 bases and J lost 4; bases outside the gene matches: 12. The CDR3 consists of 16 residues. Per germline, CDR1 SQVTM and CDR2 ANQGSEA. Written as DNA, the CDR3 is TGCAGCGTAGGGAGGACGGACAGGGGGCGCCCAGATACGCAGTATTTT. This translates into CSVGRTDRGRPDTQYF.

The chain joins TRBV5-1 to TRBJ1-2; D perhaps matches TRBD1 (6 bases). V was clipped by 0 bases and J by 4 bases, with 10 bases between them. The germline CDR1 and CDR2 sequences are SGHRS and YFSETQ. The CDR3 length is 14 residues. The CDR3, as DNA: TGCGCCAGCAGCTTGGAACAGGGTATCTATGGCTACACCTTC. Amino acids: CASSLEQGIYGYTF.

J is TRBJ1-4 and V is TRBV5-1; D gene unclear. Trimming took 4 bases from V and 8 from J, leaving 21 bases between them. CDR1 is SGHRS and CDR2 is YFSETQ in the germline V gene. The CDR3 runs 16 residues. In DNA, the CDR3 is TGCGCCAGCAGCCGTGGGTCTACTGGGAGCGGGGAAAAACTGTTTTTT. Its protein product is CASSRGSTGSGEKLFF.

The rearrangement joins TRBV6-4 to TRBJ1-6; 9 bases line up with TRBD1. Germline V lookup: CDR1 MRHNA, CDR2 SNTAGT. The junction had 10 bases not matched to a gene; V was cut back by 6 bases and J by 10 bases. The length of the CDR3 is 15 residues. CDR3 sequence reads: CASRTTGTGPSPLHF. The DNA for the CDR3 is TGTGCCAGCAGAACAACCGGGACAGGGCCGTCACCCCTCCACTTT.

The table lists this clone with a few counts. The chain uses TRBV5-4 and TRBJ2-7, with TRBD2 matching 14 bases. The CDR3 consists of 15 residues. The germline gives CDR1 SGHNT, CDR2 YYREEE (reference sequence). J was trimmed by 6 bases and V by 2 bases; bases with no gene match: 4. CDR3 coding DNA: TGTGCCAGCAGCTTAGGGACTAGCGGGAGCTCCGAGCAGTACTTC. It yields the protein CASSLGTSGSSEQYF. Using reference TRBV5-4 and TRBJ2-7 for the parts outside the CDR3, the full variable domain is ETGVTQSPTHLIKTRGQQVTLRCSSQSGHNTVSWYQQALGQGPQFIFQYYREEENGRGNFPPRFSGLQFPNYSSELNVNALELDDSALYLCASSLGTSGSSEQYFGPGTRLTVT.

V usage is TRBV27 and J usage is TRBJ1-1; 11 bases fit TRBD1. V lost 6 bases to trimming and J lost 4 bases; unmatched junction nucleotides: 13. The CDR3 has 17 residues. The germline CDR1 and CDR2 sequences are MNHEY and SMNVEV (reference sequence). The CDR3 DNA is TGTGCCAGCAGCTTAACCCCTCCCGGGACAGGGGGCACTGAAGCTTTCTTT. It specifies CASSLTPPGTGGTEAFF.

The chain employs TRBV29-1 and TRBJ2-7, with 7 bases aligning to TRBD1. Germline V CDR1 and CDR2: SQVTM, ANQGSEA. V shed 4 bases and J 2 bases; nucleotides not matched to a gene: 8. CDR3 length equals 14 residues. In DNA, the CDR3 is TGCAGCGTTGCCCTGACAGGGTCGACCTACGAGCAGTACTTC. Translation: CSVALTGSTYEQYF.

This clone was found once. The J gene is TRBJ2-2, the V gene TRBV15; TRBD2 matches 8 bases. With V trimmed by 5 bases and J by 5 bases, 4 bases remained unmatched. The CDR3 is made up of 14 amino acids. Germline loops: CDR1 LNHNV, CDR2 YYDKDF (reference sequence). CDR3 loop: CATSPGGQTGELFF. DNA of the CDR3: TGTGCCACCAGCCCGGGAGGGCAAACCGGGGAGCTGTTTTTT.

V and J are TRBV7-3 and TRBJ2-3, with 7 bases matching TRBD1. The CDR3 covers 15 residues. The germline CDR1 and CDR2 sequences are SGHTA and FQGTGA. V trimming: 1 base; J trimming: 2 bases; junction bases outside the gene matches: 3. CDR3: CASSLSGQVTDTQYF. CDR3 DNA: TGTGCCAGCAGCTTAAGTGGACAGGTCACAGATACGCAGTATTTT.

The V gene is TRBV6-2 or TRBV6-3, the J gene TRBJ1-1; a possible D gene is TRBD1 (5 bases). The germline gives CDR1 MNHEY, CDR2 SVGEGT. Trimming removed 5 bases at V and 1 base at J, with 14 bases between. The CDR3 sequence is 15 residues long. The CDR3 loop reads CASSLDSGGNTEAFF. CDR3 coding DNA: TGTGCCAGCAGTCTCGACTCGGGGGGGAACACTGAAGCTTTCTTT.

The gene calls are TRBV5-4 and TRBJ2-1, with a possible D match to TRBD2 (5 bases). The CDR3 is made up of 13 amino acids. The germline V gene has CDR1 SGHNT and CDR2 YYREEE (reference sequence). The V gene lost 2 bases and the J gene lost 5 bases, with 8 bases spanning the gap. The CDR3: CASSFSGNNEQFF. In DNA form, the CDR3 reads TGTGCCAGCAGCTTCTCCGGGAACAATGAGCAGTTCTTC. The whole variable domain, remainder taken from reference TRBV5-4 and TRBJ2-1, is ETGVTQSPTHLIKTRGQQVTLRCSSQSGHNTVSWYQQALGQGPQFIFQYYREEENGRGNFPPRFSGLQFPNYSSELNVNALELDDSALYLCASSFSGNNEQFFGPGTRLTVL.

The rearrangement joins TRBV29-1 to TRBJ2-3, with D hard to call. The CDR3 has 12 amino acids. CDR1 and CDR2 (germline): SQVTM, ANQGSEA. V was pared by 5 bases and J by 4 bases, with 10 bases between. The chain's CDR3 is CSVQEFADTQYF. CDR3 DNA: TGCAGCGTTCAGGAATTTGCAGATACGCAGTATTTT.

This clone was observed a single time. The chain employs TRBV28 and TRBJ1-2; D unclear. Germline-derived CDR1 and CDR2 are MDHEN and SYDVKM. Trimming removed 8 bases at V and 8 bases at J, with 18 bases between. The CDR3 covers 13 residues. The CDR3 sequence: CASAETHLGGYTF. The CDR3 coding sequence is TGTGCCAGCGCCGAGACCCACCTCGGGGGCTACACCTTC.

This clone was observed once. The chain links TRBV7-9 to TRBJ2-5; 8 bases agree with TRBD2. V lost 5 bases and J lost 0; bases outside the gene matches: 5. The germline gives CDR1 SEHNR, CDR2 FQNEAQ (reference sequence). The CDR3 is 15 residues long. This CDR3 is CASSRDSGNQETQYF. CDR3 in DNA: TGTGCCAGCAGCAGGGATAGCGGGAACCAAGAGACCCAGTACTTC.

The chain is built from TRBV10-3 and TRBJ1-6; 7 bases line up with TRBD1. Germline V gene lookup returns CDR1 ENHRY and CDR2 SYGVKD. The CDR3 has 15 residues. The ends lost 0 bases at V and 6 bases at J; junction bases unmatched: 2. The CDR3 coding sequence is TGTGCCATCAGTGAGTCGGGACAGACTAATTCACCCCTCCACTTT. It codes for CAISESGQTNSPLHF.

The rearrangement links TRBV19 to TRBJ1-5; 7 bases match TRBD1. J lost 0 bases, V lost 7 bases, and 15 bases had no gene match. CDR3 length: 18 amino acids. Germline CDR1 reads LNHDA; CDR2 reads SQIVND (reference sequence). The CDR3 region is CASTSTGSGGYSNQPQHF. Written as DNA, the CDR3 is TGTGCCAGTACCTCGACAGGGAGTGGCGGATATAGCAATCAGCCCCAGCATTTT.